Listed below are T cell receptor beta chains from one sample, sequenced in a study of regulatory T cells in long-lasting Graves disease. Each CDR3 protein is one row after TCRdb ran MiXCR on the multiplex PCR reads. The data contain 400,000 to 600,000 distinct CDR3 sequences, 20% to 25% of them singletons. Sequencing used peripheral blood mononuclear cells (PBMCs), obtained when the disease was refractory, from a patient treated with antithyroid drugs. The receptors were gathered from a female donor with Graves disease. Each CDR3 is given with its conserved first and last residue.

>TRBV28|TRBJ2-2|19
CASSFSGLRGRTNTGELFF
>TRBV6-2/TRBV6-3|TRBJ1-2|15
CASSYSKDGDYGYTF
>TRBV29-1|TRBJ1-1|14
CSGSRRVPNTEAFF
>TRBV12-3/TRBV12-4|TRBJ1-1|14
CASSADTLNTEAFF
>TRBV3-1|TRBJ1-1|14
CASRVQGTGTEAFF
>TRBV20-1|TRBJ2-7|16
CSARDRETSGPYEQYF
>TRBV5-1|TRBJ1-2|15
CASSLEAAYGYGYTF
>TRBV2|TRBJ2-2|18
CASSIARVPAANTGELFF
>TRBV6-1|TRBJ1-4|15
CASSEAGAGQEKLFF
>TRBV28|TRBJ2-7|15
CASSLGRPRLYEQYF
>TRBV29-1|TRBJ2-7|14
CSVLAGTGGYEQYF
>TRBV29-1|TRBJ1-2|13
CSARLGGNYGYTF
>TRBV28|TRBJ1-5|17
CASSLYPGSYSNQPQHF
>TRBV6-5|TRBJ1-6|15
CASSYVGHSDSPLHF
>TRBV7-8|TRBJ2-7|15
CASSPRPFAGNEQYF
>TRBV28|TRBJ1-1|17
CASSTPRTGGRNTEAFF
>TRBV28|TRBJ1-1|15
CASSGGGGSGTEAFF
>TRBV14|TRBJ1-2|14
CASSQGAVNYGYTF
>TRBV11-2|TRBJ2-5|15
CASSFRVRDQETQYF
>TRBV5-1|TRBJ1-2|13
CASSFGDSFGYTF
>TRBV12-3/TRBV12-4|TRBJ1-5|16
CASSLRTGGSNQPQHF
>TRBV29-1|TRBJ1-2|16
CSVEDWAGAANYGYTF
>TRBV7-3|TRBJ1-1|13
CASSQDQNTEAFF
>TRBV28|TRBJ1-2|16
CASSFTGSGTNYGYTF
>TRBV6-2/TRBV6-3|TRBJ1-5|15
CASSSLKGPRQPQHF
>TRBV11-2|TRBJ2-7|14
CASSMQGSLNEQYF
>TRBV12-5|TRBJ1-1|15
CASDPLGGANTEAFF
>TRBV28|TRBJ2-7|14
CASSFRGRGNEQYF
>TRBV10-3|TRBJ2-4|15
CAISDAGPRGDIQYF
>TRBV27|TRBJ2-2|19
CASSLYPRDRASNTGELFF
>TRBV11-2|TRBJ2-7|16
CASSPFPGTGFNEQYF
>TRBV25-1|TRBJ1-2|14
CASSDVPGVYGYTF
>TRBV5-1|TRBJ1-1|16
CASSPGQGARSTEAFF
>TRBV16|TRBJ2-5|12
CASSQSRETQYF
>TRBV5-8|TRBJ1-5|18
CASSFYGHLGQRNQPQHF
>TRBV12-3/TRBV12-4|TRBJ1-1|13
CASSPGTRTEAFF
>TRBV29-1|TRBJ2-1|12
CSVESNIDEQFF
>TRBV15|TRBJ1-2|13
CATSREEGYGYTF